These 18 T cell receptor beta chains share one sample of origin, sequenced in a study of T-cell reconstitution after alpha-beta-depleted transplantation in children. As it was prepared, the TCRbeta library received unique molecular identifiers. TCRdb ran MiXCR on the PCR reads and lists one entry per CDR3 protein. In the table there are about 240,000 distinct CDR3 sequences, about 12% of which are singletons. The source was PBMCs from the stem cell graft donor, collected from the stem cell graft. The receptors here all came from a human donor who donated a stem cell graft to a child with acute lymphoblastic leukemia.

This clonotype occurred many times. The J gene is TRBJ1-4, the V gene TRBV29-1; 11 bases match TRBD1. Germline CDR1 SQVTM, CDR2 ANQGSEA. The CDR3 consists of 14 residues. After removal of 4 bases from V and 7 bases from J, the junction contained 5 bases not matched to a gene. CDR3 region: CSVAPGTGGEKLFF. CDR3 nucleotide sequence: TGCAGCGTTGCGCCCGGGACAGGGGGTGAAAAACTGTTTTTT.

As regards this clonotype: A much larger clone is a single base away; this may be a read error. The chain links TRBV11-2 to TRBJ2-7; 9 bases match TRBD2. J was trimmed by 3 bases and V by 3 bases; bases with no gene match: 3. This CDR3 has 14 amino acids. CDR1 is SGHAT, CDR2 FQNNGV, per germline. CDR3 sequence: CASSLSGGIYEQYF. As DNA, the CDR3 is TGTGCCAGCAGCTTGAGCGGGGGGATCTACGAGCAGTACTTC. Drawing the rest from reference TRBV11-2 and TRBJ2-7, the complete variable domain is EAGVAQSPRYKIIEKRQSVAFWCNPISGHATLYWYQQILGQGPKLLIQFQNNGVVDDSQLPKDRFSAERLKGVDSTLKIQPAKLEDSAVYLCASSLSGGIYEQYFGPGTRLTVT.

This clonotype occurred many times. The chain carries TRBV7-2 and TRBJ2-1; a possible D gene is TRBD2 (5 bases). V shed 4 bases and J shed 1 base, with 11 bases lying between them. The CDR3 contains 15 residues. CDR1 is SGHTA and CDR2 is FQGNSA in the germline V gene. This CDR3 reads CASSSRAGSYNEQFF. CDR3 bases: TGTGCCAGCAGCTCAAGGGCGGGTTCCTACAATGAGCAGTTCTTC.

V and J are TRBV5-1 and TRBJ2-3; D may match TRBD1 or TRBD2 (5 bases each). Deletions cut 4 bases from V and 9 bases from J, with 21 bases between. Germline CDR1 is SGHRS and CDR2 is YFSETQ. The CDR3 runs 15 residues. The CDR3 DNA follows: TGCGCCAGCAGCCCCACCGGGACCCGAAGAGGCACGCAGTATTTT. Its protein product is CASSPTGTRRGTQYF.

This CDR3 reads CASSLEGQVNNEQFF. CDR3 bases: TGTGCCAGCAGCTTAGAGGGACAGGTAAACAATGAGCAGTTCTTC. V usage is TRBV11-3 and J usage is TRBJ2-1, with TRBD1 identical over 8 bases. Trimming removed 0 bases from V and 5 bases from J; junction bases left unmatched: 3. The CDR3 loop spans 15 amino acids. Germline lookup yields CDR1 SGHNT and CDR2 YENEEA.

The chain is built from TRBV9 and TRBJ1-1; possible D gene TRBD1, 5 bases. This CDR3 is built from 14 residues. Germline CDR1 reads SGDLS; CDR2 reads YYNGEE. Deletions cut 0 bases from V and 4 bases from J, with 10 bases between. The CDR3 sequence: CASSVVGEVTEAFF. The CDR3 region has the DNA TGTGCCAGCAGCGTAGTGGGGGAGGTCACTGAAGCTTTCTTT.

This clonotype was picked up many times. The chain uses TRBV7-9 and TRBJ2-5, with D perhaps TRBD2 (6 bases). The germline CDR1 and CDR2 sequences are SEHNR and FQNEAQ (reference sequence). The V gene lost 7 bases and the J gene lost 5 bases, with 20 bases spanning the gap. The CDR3 spans 15 residues. The CDR3, as DNA: TGTGCCAGCATCCGCCGGGACTCGGTAGCGGAGACCCAGTACTTC. Amino acid sequence: CASIRRDSVAETQYF.

This clonotype has a handful of counts. The junction departs from germline at one end; a sequencing error may be responsible. This chain connects TRBV6-1 to TRBJ2-6; possible D gene TRBD1, 5 bases. Germline V CDR1 and CDR2: MNHNS, SASEGT. This CDR3 comprises 17 residues. CDR3 in DNA: TGTGCCAGCACTCCGGGCCTTACAGTCTCTGGGGCCAACGGCCTGACTTTC. As protein: CASTPGLTVSGANGLTF.

This clonotype came up many times. The CDR3 nucleotides are TGCAGTGCTAGAGGCGGGCGCTCCTACAATGAGCAGTTCTTC. Translated, it gives CSARGGRSYNEQFF. The V call is TRBV20-1, the J call TRBJ2-1; tentatively, D is TRBD2 (5 bases). The CDR3 length is 14 residues. Germline V gene sequence: CDR1 DFQATT, CDR2 SNEGSKA (reference sequence). The V gene lost 1 base and the J gene lost 0 bases, with 7 bases spanning the gap.

Only a few counts were recorded for this clonotype. V and J are TRBV20-1 and TRBJ2-7, with 11 bases fitting TRBD2. Unmatched junction bases numbered 17, after V lost 3 bases and J lost 4 bases. Germline CDR1 DFQATT, CDR2 SNEGSKA (reference sequence). The CDR3 runs 18 residues. As DNA, the CDR3 is TGCAGTGCTAGGGTAACACAGGGTTCTAGCGGGAGGAGGTACGAGCAGTACTTC. Residues: CSARVTQGSSGRRYEQYF.

This clonotype was recorded at least ten times. This chain links TRBV27 with TRBJ1-1, with D tentatively TRBD1 (5 bases). With 1 base removed from V and 3 bases from J, the gap between germline ends came to 12 bases. The CDR3 totals 15 residues. Germline V gives CDR1 MNHEY, CDR2 SMNVEV (reference sequence). CDR3 protein: CASSLYLGGDTEAFF. CDR3 sequence (DNA): TGTGCCAGCAGTTTATACCTCGGGGGGGACACTGAAGCTTTCTTT.

The V call is TRBV4-3, the J call TRBJ2-3, with TRBD2 as a possible D gene (7 bases). This CDR3 is built from 12 residues. Germline CDR1 LGHNA, CDR2 YSLEER. Trimming left V 11 bases short and J 2 bases short, with 11 bases between. The DNA of the CDR3 is TGCGCCGGGGGGGCAGACACAGATACGCAGTATTTT. Its protein product is CAGGADTDTQYF.

This clonotype was counted many times. The chain links TRBV6-2 or TRBV6-3 to TRBJ2-2, with D possibly being TRBD1 or TRBD2 (6 bases each). The CDR3 sequence is 15 residues long. V lost 7 bases and J lost 2, with 14 bases in between. Germline V gives CDR1 MNHEY, CDR2 SVGEGT. CDR3 sequence: CASTKGGTNTGELFF. Here the CDR3 DNA reads TGTGCCAGCACTAAAGGGGGGACAAACACCGGGGAGCTGTTTTTT.

This clonotype was detected only a few times. The CDR3 DNA reads TGCAGTGCTAGATCCGACCGGGTTTACGAGCAGTACTTC. As protein: CSARSDRVYEQYF. The gene calls are TRBV20-1 and TRBJ2-7; the D is unclear. The V and J ends lost 2 bases and 4 bases respectively, with 12 bases between them. CDR3 length: 13 amino acids. Germline V gives CDR1 DFQATT, CDR2 SNEGSKA (reference sequence).

This clonotype has ten or more counts. The V and J genes are TRBV29-1 and TRBJ2-7; 9 bases match TRBD1. The CDR3 runs to 14 residues. Germline lookup yields CDR1 SQVTM and CDR2 ANQGSEA. V shed 4 bases, J shed 3 bases, and the junction held 7 bases outside the gene matches. The CDR3 sequence is CSVAYRGRGYEQYF. CDR3 bases: TGCAGCGTTGCTTACAGGGGGCGAGGCTACGAGCAGTACTTC.

For this clonotype: A single base separates this from a much larger clone, so it may be a read error. The chain has TRBV12-3 or TRBV12-4 and TRBJ2-1; 10 nucleotides line up with TRBD2. The CDR3 runs 15 residues. Trimming cost V 3 bases and J 5 bases; bases outside gene matches: 4. CDR3 region: CASSFSGGAHNEQFF. Here the CDR3 DNA reads TGTGCCAGCAGTTTCAGCGGGGGGGCGCACAATGAGCAGTTCTTC.

Details on this clonotype: Sequence at one end of the junction differs from germline and may be a read error. This chain uses TRBV6-2 or TRBV6-3 with TRBJ2-6, with 8 bases lining up with TRBD1. CDR1 and CDR2 from the germline V gene are MNHEY and SVGEGT. The CDR3 extends over 17 amino acids. The CDR3 region has the DNA TGTGCCAGCAGTCCCGGACAGGGAGACTCTGGGGCCAACGGCCTGACTTTC. It codes for CASSPGQGDSGANGLTF.

This clonotype was seen ten or more times. The rearrangement uses TRBV29-1 and TRBJ2-2, with a possible D match to TRBD2 (6 bases). V gave up 7 bases and J gave up 0 bases, with 12 bases separating them. The CDR3 runs to 14 residues. Germline assignment: CDR1 SQVTM and CDR2 ANQGSEA. This CDR3 is CSAWDSANTGELFF. CDR3 nucleotides: TGCAGCGCGTGGGACTCCGCGAACACCGGGGAGCTGTTTTTT.